The 2 T cell receptor beta chains presented below share a single source sample, sequenced in a study of T cell responses to AZD1222 COVID-19 vaccine. Libraries were prepared by immunoSEQ multiplex PCR; TCRdb keeps only in-frame clonotypes and omits some of them. The repertoire holds 240,000 or so clones, with 93% as singletons. This material consisted of peripheral blood, taken on day 0 of AZD1222 vaccination. Receptors originate from an adult in good health.

The rearrangement links TRBV30 to TRBJ2-7; D unresolved. This CDR3 comprises 12 residues. The germline V and J ends were trimmed by 4 bases and 0 bases, with 7 bases remaining between them. Germline V CDR1 and CDR2: GTSNPN, SVGIG (reference sequence). This CDR3 is CAWNGPSYEQYF. The CDR3 DNA is TGTGCCTGGAATGGACCCTCCTACGAGCAGTACTTC.

This clone came up a few times. The chain has TRBV6-5 and TRBJ2-7; tentative D call: TRBD1 (7 bases). Trimming shortened V by 8 bases and J by 4 bases, and 18 bases separated the two germline ends. The V gene's germline CDR1 is MNHEY and CDR2 SVGAGI. This CDR3 spans 14 amino acids. DNA of the CDR3: TGTGCCAGCGCCTCAGGGGGGATACATTACGAGCAGTACTTC. Its protein is CASASGGIHYEQYF.